Sequencing of this TCR beta chain was carried out in a study of CD8 T cells in Susac syndrome. The RNA, about 0.5 to 1 ug, was put through reverse transcription using random hexamers. It was immunoSEQ multiplex PCR that amplified TCR beta CDR3 across 54 Vbeta and 13 Jbeta. TCRdb re-called the immunoSEQ multiplex PCR reads with MiXCR, one entry per CDR3 protein. The table shows 150,000 to 200,000 distinct CDR3 sequences, with more than 85% occurring only once. CDR1 is SGHDT and CDR2 is YYEEEE in the germline V gene. Unmatched junction bases numbered 9, after V lost 4 bases and J lost 3 bases. The CDR3 is 17 amino acids.

The chain joins TRBV5-6 to TRBJ2-5; TRBD2 matches at 13 bases. The source material was CD4+ T cells from PBMCs. This clonotype was obtained from a human donor with Susac syndrome. CDR3 sequence reads: CASSAGTSGGAEETQYF. As DNA, the CDR3 is TGTGCCAGCAGCGCTGGAACTAGCGGGGGGGCCGAAGAGACCCAGTACTTC.